This TCR beta chain was obtained from a study of blood T cells in healthy people across ages. Researchers collected 9 to 10 milliliters of peripheral blood from every single donor. Isolation of PBMCs gave at least 7 million cells per sample. Sample-barcoded 5' priming and a J-beta primer mix drove a second PCR of 7 to 11 cycles. TCRdb independently ran MiXCR on the 5' RACE reads; one entry per CDR3 protein. In the table there are 1.5 million to 2 million distinct CDR3 sequences, about 32% of which are singletons. The specimen was blood. The TCR was taken from a woman aged 25 to 39 in good health.

This CDR3 reads CASSTPGAGELFF. In DNA, the CDR3 is TGTGCCAGCAGCACTCCAGGAGCCGGGGAGCTGTTTTTT. The chain recombines TRBV27 with TRBJ2-2; D not certain. Germline V lookup: CDR1 MNHEY, CDR2 SMNVEV (reference sequence). With 6 bases removed from V and 6 bases from J, the gap between germline ends came to 11 bases. This CDR3 has 13 residues.